This T cell receptor (beta chain) was recorded in a study of neurological immune-mediated disorders. Each CDR3 protein gets one entry after TCRdb re-called the 5' RACE reads with MiXCR. The data contain some 68,000 distinct CDR3 sequences, approximately 15% of them seen just once; the ten biggest clones take up roughly 4.5%. This clonotype was recorded a few times. Stated time point: longitudinal time-point 1 (baseline). Per the germline V gene, CDR1 is SGHAT and CDR2 is FQNNGV. The CDR3 extends over 12 amino acids. Trimming removed 5 bases at V and 9 bases at J, with 12 bases between. This chain joins TRBV11-2 and TRBJ2-3; the D gene could be TRBD1 or TRBD2 (5 bases each). The source material was PBMCs. The sequence came from a female donor with HTLV-1-associated myelopathy (HAM/TSP). This CDR3 reads CASSAGRATQYF. CDR3 nucleotide sequence: TGTGCCAGCAGCGCGGGCAGGGCAACGCAGTATTTT.